Listed below are T cell receptor beta chains from one sample, sequenced in a study of blood T cell repertoires in COVID-19. Profiling relied on immunoSEQ multiplex PCR, and the TCRdb table lists in-frame clones only, not all of them. The data hold over 150,000 clones, with about 85% observed a single time. Source material: peripheral blood. These receptors all come from a man aged 55 to 70 with COVID-19, enrolled during active disease. Each CDR3 is given with its conserved first and last residue. The D gene is left open where the match is weak. Not every row has a clone size; where given, it reads once, few, many or a size class.

TGTGCCAGCAGCGAAGGAGGTTATGGCTACACCTTC	CASSEGGYGYTF	NA	TRBJ1-2	NA	TRBV7-2
TGTGCCAGCAGCCACGAGGGCACGGGCACTGAAGCTTTCTTT	CASSHEGTGTEAFF	NA	TRBJ1-1	NA	TRBV28
TGTGCCAGCTCACCGAAACAGGATGAAAAACTGTTTTTT	CASSPKQDEKLFF	NA	TRBJ1-4	few	TRBV18
TGTGCCAGCAGCCGCCGCGGCGGCCCCGAGGAGACCCAGTACTTC	CASSRRGGPEETQYF	NA	TRBJ2-5	NA	TRBV6-5
TGTGCCAGCAGCCAAAGCCAGAACACTGAAGCTTTCTTT	CASSQSQNTEAFF	NA	TRBJ1-1	once	TRBV11-3
TGTGCCAGCAGCCAATTGGGACAGTACTATGGCTACACCTTC	CASSQLGQYYGYTF	TRBD1	TRBJ1-2	NA	TRBV14
TGTGCCAGCAGCCAAGGGGTGGGGACAGGGGGCGTTGAAGCTTTCTTT	CASSQGVGTGGVEAFF	TRBD1	TRBJ1-1	NA	TRBV3-1/TRBV3-2
TGTGCCAGCAGTGAACTCGCACAGGGGGTTAACTATGGCTACACCTTC	CASSELAQGVNYGYTF	TRBD1	TRBJ1-2	NA	TRBV28
TGTGCCAGCTACCGGGACAGGGTTGTAGGAGAGACCCAGTACTTC	CASYRDRVVGETQYF	TRBD1	TRBJ2-5	NA	TRBV28
TGTGCCAGCAGAGCGAACAGGGGTGGGTATGGCTACACCTTC	CASRANRGGYGYTF	TRBD1	TRBJ1-2	few	TRBV2
TGTGCCAGCAGTCCCTCGAGGGGGGAGCAGTTCTTC	CASSPSRGEQFF	NA	TRBJ2-1	NA	TRBV11-3
TGTGCCAGCACCAAGGGGGGGCCCGGAGATACGCAGTATTTT	CASTKGGPGDTQYF	NA	TRBJ2-3	NA	TRBV28
TGTGCCAGCAGCCAGACAGGGGACACTGAAGCTTTCTTT	CASSQTGDTEAFF	TRBD1	TRBJ1-1	NA	TRBV4-2
TGTGCCAGCAGTGTGACTTACAATGAGCAGTTCTTC	CASSVTYNEQFF	NA	TRBJ2-1	NA	TRBV12-3/TRBV12-4
TGCGCCAGCAGGACCTTGTACGAATCTAAGGTGGAGACCGGGGAGCTGTTTTTT	CASRTLYESKVETGELFF	NA	TRBJ2-2	NA	TRBV10-2
TGTGCCAGCAGTGTACAGGGGCCCGGGGAGCTGTTTTTT	CASSVQGPGELFF	TRBD1	TRBJ2-2	few	TRBV6-2/TRBV6-3
TGCGCCAGCAGCCAAGGGGGGGTGAGACAGGGTGATCGGGTCACTGAAGCTTTCTTT	CASSQGGVRQGDRVTEAFF	TRBD1	TRBJ1-1	NA	TRBV4-1
TGTGCCAGCAGCCAAACAAGAGACAGGGCGGTGACCGGGGAGCTGTTTTTT	CASSQTRDRAVTGELFF	TRBD1	TRBJ2-2	few	TRBV7-2
TGTGCCAGCAGAGCCGACAGGATAGTTAATTCACCCCTCCACTTT	CASRADRIVNSPLHF	NA	TRBJ1-6	NA	TRBV7-2
TGTGCCAGCAGCAAAGGTAGAGGTGATTATGGCTACACCTTC	CASSKGRGDYGYTF	NA	TRBJ1-2	NA	TRBV16
TGTGCCAGCAGCTTAGGACGTCGGAGCTCCTACGAGCAGTACTTC	CASSLGRRSSYEQYF	NA	TRBJ2-7	NA	TRBV7-8
TGTGCCAGCTCACACAGCCCCGGGACAGGGGGCGTCAGCGAGCAGTACTTC	CASSHSPGTGGVSEQYF	TRBD1	TRBJ2-7	few	TRBV18
TGCGCCAGCAGCGACGGGACAGGGTTATCTCAGCCCCAGCATTTT	CASSDGTGLSQPQHF	TRBD1	TRBJ1-5	NA	TRBV5-1
TGTGCCAGCAGGGGGGACAGCCCCAACACTGAAGCTTTCTTT	CASRGDSPNTEAFF	TRBD1	TRBJ1-1	NA	TRBV6-5
TGTGCCAGCAGCTTGGCCGACGGGACAGGAGGCACAGATACGCAGTATTTT	CASSLADGTGGTDTQYF	TRBD1	TRBJ2-3	NA	TRBV5-4
TGTGCCAGCAGCGTAGGCAGGACAGGGGATAATTCACCCCTCCACTTT	CASSVGRTGDNSPLHF	TRBD1	TRBJ1-6	NA	TRBV9
TGTGCCAGCTCACCACCGTACTCGGCTAGCGGTTACGAGCAGTACTTC	CASSPPYSASGYEQYF	TRBD2	TRBJ2-7	NA	TRBV18
TGTGCCAGCAGCCCTCGTGCGAATACGCAGTATTTT	CASSPRANTQYF	NA	TRBJ2-3	NA	TRBV28
TGTGCCAGCAGTTACTCGGGGAGGAACACTGAAGCTTTCTTT	CASSYSGRNTEAFF	NA	TRBJ1-1	NA	TRBV6-2/TRBV6-3
TGTGCCAGCAGTTACACCATCGGGCTAGCGGGAGTTAGAAAGGAGACCCAGTACTTC	CASSYTIGLAGVRKETQYF	TRBD2	TRBJ2-5	NA	TRBV6-2/TRBV6-3
TGTGCCAGCAGCCGACAGGGCCCCTACGAGCAGTACTTC	CASSRQGPYEQYF	TRBD1	TRBJ2-7	NA	TRBV11-2
TGTGCCAGTAGTACCAATACAGGGGGCCTAAAGACCCAGTACTTC	CASSTNTGGLKTQYF	TRBD1	TRBJ2-5	NA	TRBV19
TGTGCCAGCAGCTTAATTGCAGGGTCGGTAGATACGCAGTATTTT	CASSLIAGSVDTQYF	NA	TRBJ2-3	NA	TRBV11-3
TGTGCCACTAGTACTGCCGGGAGCGCCACCGGGGAGCTGTTTTTT	CATSTAGSATGELFF	NA	TRBJ2-2	NA	TRBV19
TGTGCCAGCAGCATAGGACAGCAGTATGGCTACACCTTC	CASSIGQQYGYTF	NA	TRBJ1-2	NA	TRBV7-2
TGTGCCAGCAGTGATGTCATGAACACTGAAGCTTTCTTT	CASSDVMNTEAFF	NA	TRBJ1-1	few	TRBV2
TGTGCCAGCAGCTTAGGCCGGGGGAACACTGAAGCTTTCTTT	CASSLGRGNTEAFF	NA	TRBJ1-1	NA	TRBV11-2
TGCAGCGTTGTTAGCGGGGGATGGCAGTTCTTC	CSVVSGGWQFF	TRBD2	TRBJ2-1	NA	TRBV29-1
TGTGCCACCAGTTACAGGGGTAACACCGGGGAGCTGTTTTTT	CATSYRGNTGELFF	TRBD1	TRBJ2-2	NA	TRBV24-1
TGTGCCACCAGCAGAGATTTCCAGGACAATCAGCCCCAGCATTTT	CATSRDFQDNQPQHF	NA	TRBJ1-5	NA	TRBV15
TGTGCCTGGAGTAGACAGGAGAATTCACCCCTCCACTTT	CAWSRQENSPLHF	NA	TRBJ1-6	once	TRBV30
TGTGCCAGCAGCCAGGGGGCAGCGTTACTCTATGGCTACACCTTC	CASSQGAALLYGYTF	TRBD1	TRBJ1-2	NA	TRBV6-2/TRBV6-3
TGCGCCAGCAGCTTGGCCAGCGGGACGTCCTACAATGAGCAGTTCTTC	CASSLASGTSYNEQFF	TRBD2	TRBJ2-1	NA	TRBV5-1
TGTGCCAGCGGGGACATCCGCGAGCAGTACTTC	CASGDIREQYF	NA	TRBJ2-7	NA	TRBV19
TGTGCCAGCTCACCACAGACAGACTTCTCTGGAAACACCATATATTTT	CASSPQTDFSGNTIYF	NA	TRBJ1-3	NA	TRBV18
TGTGCCAGCAGCTTAGCTGGGGGGGAGCGCCAGCCCCAGCATTTT	CASSLAGGERQPQHF	NA	TRBJ1-5	NA	TRBV7-2
TGTGCCAGCAGGGCGGGACAGGGGGCTTCACCCCTCCACTTT	CASRAGQGASPLHF	TRBD1	TRBJ1-6	NA	TRBV6-5
TGTGCCAGCAGTTACCTGACAGGTAGCTCCTACAATGAGCAGTTCTTC	CASSYLTGSSYNEQFF	NA	TRBJ2-1	NA	TRBV6-5
TGTGCCAGCAGTCGGACAGGGCGAACCTACGAGCAGTACTTC	CASSRTGRTYEQYF	TRBD1	TRBJ2-7	NA	TRBV27
TGTGCCAGCAGTTACTCCGGGGTTACGGTCAATGAGCAGTTCTTC	CASSYSGVTVNEQFF	NA	TRBJ2-1	once	TRBV6-5
TGTGCCAGCAGTTTATTAGACAGGTGGTCCACTGAAGCTTTCTTT	CASSLLDRWSTEAFF	NA	TRBJ1-1	NA	TRBV27